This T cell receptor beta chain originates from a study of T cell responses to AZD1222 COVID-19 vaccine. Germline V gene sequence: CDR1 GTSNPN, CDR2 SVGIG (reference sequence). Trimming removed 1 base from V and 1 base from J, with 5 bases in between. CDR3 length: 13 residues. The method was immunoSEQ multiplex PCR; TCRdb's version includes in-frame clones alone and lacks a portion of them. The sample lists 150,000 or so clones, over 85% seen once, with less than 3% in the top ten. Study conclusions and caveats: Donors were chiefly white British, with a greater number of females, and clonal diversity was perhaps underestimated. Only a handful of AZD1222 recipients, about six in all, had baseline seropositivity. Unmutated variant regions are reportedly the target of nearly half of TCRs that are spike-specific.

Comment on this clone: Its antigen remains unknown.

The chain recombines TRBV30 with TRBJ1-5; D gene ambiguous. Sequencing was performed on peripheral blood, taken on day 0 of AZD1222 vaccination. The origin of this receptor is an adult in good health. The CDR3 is CAWSDKSNQPQHF. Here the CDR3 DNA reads TGTGCCTGGAGTGACAAAAGCAATCAGCCCCAGCATTTT.